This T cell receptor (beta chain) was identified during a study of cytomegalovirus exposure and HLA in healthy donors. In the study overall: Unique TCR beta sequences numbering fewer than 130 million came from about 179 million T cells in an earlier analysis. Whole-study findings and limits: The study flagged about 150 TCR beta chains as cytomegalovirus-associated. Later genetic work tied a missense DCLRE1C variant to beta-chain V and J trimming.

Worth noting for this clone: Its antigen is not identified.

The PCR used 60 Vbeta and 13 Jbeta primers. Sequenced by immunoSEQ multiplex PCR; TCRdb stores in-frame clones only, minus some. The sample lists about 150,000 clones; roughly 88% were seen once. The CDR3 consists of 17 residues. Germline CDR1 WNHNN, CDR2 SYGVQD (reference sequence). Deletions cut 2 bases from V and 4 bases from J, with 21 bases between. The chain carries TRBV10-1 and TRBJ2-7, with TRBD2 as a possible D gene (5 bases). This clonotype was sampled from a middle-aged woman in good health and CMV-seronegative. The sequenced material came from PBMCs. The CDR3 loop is CASSEVFHGSPTYEQYF. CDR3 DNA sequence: TGCGCCAGCAGTGAGGTATTCCATGGGAGCCCCACGTACGAGCAGTACTTC.